Shown below are 27 T cell receptor beta chains from a single sample sequenced in a study of T cell changes during pregnancy in multiple sclerosis (dated by TCRdb to between 2017 and 2020). Libraries were prepared through the immunoSEQ multiplex PCR assay. The table comes from immuneACCESS by way of TCRdb, which keeps in-frame sequences with V and J called. Part of the clones is missing from these tables; in studies checked, under half for an unresolved V gene and the rest for unknown reasons. The sample table holds about 97,000 clones, of which more than 85% were seen once. Around 3.1% of the sample is in the top ten clones. The sample consisted of peripheral blood, taken in the second trimester of pregnancy. The receptors were gathered from a female donor with multiple sclerosis, enrolled in a pregnancy study.

V and J are TRBV5-1 and TRBJ1-1, with no clear D. This CDR3 is built from 14 residues. The germline CDR1 and CDR2 sequences are SGHRS and YFSETQ. V gave up 3 bases and J gave up 4 bases, with 13 bases separating them. CDR3 region: CASSSEGSLTEAFF. DNA for the CDR3: TGCGCCAGCAGCTCGGAGGGATCTCTCACTGAAGCTTTCTTT.

This clone was seen a single time. The rearrangement links TRBV7-8 to TRBJ2-3; maybe TRBD1 (5 bases). Germline V CDR1 and CDR2: SGHVS, FQNEAQ. The CDR3 has 16 residues. The V and J ends lost 0 bases and 1 base respectively, with 11 bases between them. The CDR3 sequence: CASSLALGVGTDTQYF. CDR3 DNA sequence: TGTGCCAGCAGCTTAGCGCTAGGGGTGGGCACAGATACGCAGTATTTT.

The count of this clone is one. The chain couples TRBV11-2 to TRBJ2-6; 7 nucleotides align to TRBD1. Germline lookup yields CDR1 SGHAT and CDR2 FQNNGV. This CDR3 region has 17 residues. The junction had 5 bases not matched to a gene; V was cut back by 3 bases and J by 0 bases. CDR3 sequence reads: CASSFRQGYSGANVLTF. The CDR3 region has the DNA TGTGCCAGCAGCTTCCGACAGGGTTACTCTGGGGCCAACGTCCTGACTTTC.

The chain combines TRBV2 with TRBJ2-7; 9 positions match TRBD2. With 4 bases clipped from V and 3 bases from J, the junction kept 4 bases outside the gene matches. CDR3 length: 14 amino acids. CDR1 is SNHLY, CDR2 FYNNEI, per germline. CDR3 sequence: CASSGLAESYEQYF. The CDR3 region has the DNA TGTGCCAGCAGTGGACTAGCGGAAAGCTACGAGCAGTACTTC.

The chain carries TRBV23-1 and TRBJ1-1; 9 bases match TRBD1. TRBV23-1 has ORF status, its function being uncertain. V trimming: 3 bases; J trimming: 11 bases; junction bases outside the gene matches: 13. This CDR3 is built from 15 residues. In DNA, the CDR3 is TGCGCCAGCAGTCATGGGACAGGGATAATAGGGGGGGCTTTCTTT. As protein: CASSHGTGIIGGAFF.

This clone was detected ten times or more. The J gene is TRBJ2-3, the V gene TRBV2, with 10 bases matching TRBD2. Per germline, CDR1 SNHLY and CDR2 FYNNEI. V gave up 3 bases and J gave up 2 bases; unmatched junction bases: 14. This CDR3 comprises 19 residues. In nucleotides, the CDR3 is TGTGCCAGCAGTGATTTCGGGGCACCCCTAGCGGGAGCCACAGATACGCAGTATTTT. Translation gives CASSDFGAPLAGATDTQYF. The entire variable domain, with the rest obtained from reference TRBV2 and TRBJ2-3, is as follows: EPEVTQTPSHQVTQMGQEVILRCVPISNHLYFYWYRQILGQKVEFLVSFYNNEISEKSEIFDDQFSVERPDGSNFTLKIRSTKLEDSAMYFCASSDFGAPLAGATDTQYFGPGTRLTVL.

V usage is TRBV28 and J usage is TRBJ2-3, with D perhaps TRBD2 (6 bases). From germline, CDR1 is MDHEN and CDR2 SYDVKM. CDR3 length equals 18 residues. V shed 3 bases and J shed 7 bases, with 26 bases lying between them. The CDR3 region is CASSLGDTTGAYPYTQYF. DNA for the CDR3: TGTGCCAGCAGTTTGGGTGACACCACGGGAGCATATCCCTATACGCAGTATTTT. Filled out from reference TRBV28 and TRBJ2-3, the complete variable domain reads DVKVTQSSRYLVKRTGEKVFLECVQDMDHENMFWYRQDPGLGLRLIYFSYDVKMKEKGDIPEGYSVSREKKERFSLILESASTNQTSMYLCASSLGDTTGAYPYTQYFGPGTRLTVL.

The genes are TRBV5-1 and TRBJ2-1; TRBD2 matches at 9 bases. Looked up from germline, CDR1 is SGHRS and CDR2 is YFSETQ. The CDR3 extends over 16 amino acids. V shed 2 bases, J shed 8 bases, and the junction held 11 bases outside the gene matches. The CDR3 spells CASSFGSGSIRDEQFF. The CDR3 DNA reads TGCGCCAGCAGCTTTGGTAGCGGGAGCATTCGAGATGAGCAGTTCTTC.

The chain carries TRBV4-2 and TRBJ2-7; the match to TRBD2 covers 11 bases. The germline V gene encodes CDR1 LGHNA and CDR2 YNFKEQ. The CDR3 length is 19 residues. After removal of 1 base from V and 4 bases from J, the junction contained 15 bases not matched to a gene. CDR3 DNA sequence: TGTGCCAGCAGCCAAGTCCCGATGGCAACCGGGACTAGCGGATACGAGCAGTACTTC. It is translated as CASSQVPMATGTSGYEQYF.

CDR3 in DNA: TGTGCCAGCAGCCCTCGGACAGGGATGAACACTGAAGCTTTCTTT. Translated: CASSPRTGMNTEAFF. This rearrangement joins TRBV5-4 to TRBJ1-1; 8 bases match TRBD1. This CDR3 is built from 15 residues. V lost 4 bases to trimming and J lost 0 bases; unmatched junction nucleotides: 5. The germline gives CDR1 SGHNT, CDR2 YYREEE (reference sequence).

The chain is built from TRBV5-1 and TRBJ1-3, with D unresolved. The CDR3 spans 15 residues. Germline CDR1 is SGHRS and CDR2 is YFSETQ. Trimming took 4 bases from V and 0 from J, leaving 11 bases between them. The DNA of the CDR3 is TGCGCCAGCAGCCCAATACAGAGCTCTGGAAACACCATATATTTT. This gives the protein CASSPIQSSGNTIYF. Full variable domain (outside the CDR3, taken from reference TRBV5-1 and TRBJ1-3): KAGVTQTPRYLIKTRGQQVTLSCSPISGHRSVSWYQQTPGQGLQFLFEYFSETQRNKGNFPGRFSGRQFSNSRSEMNVSTLELGDSALYLCASSPIQSSGNTIYFGEGSWLTVV.

This chain links TRBV6-5 with TRBJ2-2; TRBD2 agrees at 15 bases. Germline values: CDR1 MNHEY, CDR2 SVGAGI. This CDR3 region has 15 residues. Trimming cost V 8 bases and J 5 bases; bases outside gene matches: 3. The CDR3, as DNA: TGTGCCAGCGGACTAGCGGGAGGGGAGACCGGGGAGCTGTTTTTT. Protein sequence: CASGLAGGETGELFF.

In its sample, this clone was seen once. The V and J genes are TRBV2 and TRBJ2-1; D is unclear. V was pared by 6 bases and J by 6 bases, with 6 bases between. The germline V gene encodes CDR1 SNHLY and CDR2 FYNNEI. The CDR3 has 11 amino acids. CDR3 DNA: TGTGCCAGCAGCCTAGTCAATGAGCAGTTCTTC. It translates to CASSLVNEQFF.

The chain is built from TRBV9 and TRBJ2-1, with 8 positions matching TRBD2. V was pared by 3 bases and J by 7 bases, with 3 bases of the junction left unmatched. The germline V gene encodes CDR1 SGDLS and CDR2 YYNGEE. The CDR3 is 13 amino acids. The CDR3 coding sequence is TGTGCCAGCAGCGGCGGACTAGCTAATGAGCAGTTCTTC. Translating it yields CASSGGLANEQFF.

The V call is TRBV6-5, the J call TRBJ1-1; 9 bases line up with TRBD1. V shed 0 bases and J 1 base; nucleotides not matched to a gene: 3. Germline loops: CDR1 MNHEY, CDR2 SVGAGI. The length of the CDR3 is 16 residues. The DNA for the CDR3 is TGTGCCAGCAGTTACTCGGTGGGACAGGGGAACACTGAAGCTTTCTTT. Its protein product is CASSYSVGQGNTEAFF.

The chain couples TRBV19 to TRBJ2-7; TRBD1 agrees at 9 bases. The CDR3 runs to 13 residues. The V gene end was trimmed by 8 bases and the J gene end by 2 bases; junction bases not matched to a gene: 4. The V gene's germline CDR1 is LNHDA and CDR2 SQIVND (reference sequence). In DNA form, the CDR3 reads TGTGCCAGTTCTGACAGGGGGGCCTACGAGCAGTACTTC. Translated, it gives CASSDRGAYEQYF.

The chain recombines TRBV4-3 with TRBJ2-1, with TRBD2 as a possible D gene (6 bases). CDR1 is LGHNA and CDR2 is YSLEER in the germline V gene. The CDR3 extends over 13 amino acids. V was clipped by 0 bases and J by 15 bases, with 15 bases between them. The CDR3 region has the DNA TGCGCCAGCAGCCAAGATGTAACGGGAGCCCCGTTCTTC. Translating gives CASSQDVTGAPFF.

The V and J genes are TRBV7-9 and TRBJ2-1, with 8 bases fitting TRBD1. In germline, CDR1 is SEHNR, CDR2 FQNEAQ (reference sequence). The CDR3 loop spans 11 amino acids. Trimming removed 11 bases from V and 10 bases from J; junction bases left unmatched: 7. The CDR3 DNA sequence: TGTGCCGCCCAGGGGGCTTGGGAGCAGTTCTTC. Protein: CAAQGAWEQFF.

The rearrangement uses TRBV29-1 and TRBJ2-7, with 9 bases aligning to TRBD1. Germline values: CDR1 SQVTM, CDR2 ANQGSEA. This CDR3 comprises 14 residues. After removal of 7 bases from V and 2 bases from J, the junction contained 9 bases not matched to a gene. The CDR3 nucleotides read TGCAGCGAAGAAGCCGGGACAGGGACCTACGAGCAGTACTTC. Its protein is CSEEAGTGTYEQYF.

J is TRBJ2-2 and V is TRBV27, with 7 bases lining up with TRBD2. V dropped 3 bases and J dropped 4; count of bases not matched to a gene: 11. The CDR3 covers 17 residues. Germline lookup yields CDR1 MNHEY and CDR2 SMNVEV (reference sequence). The CDR3 loop reads CASSFFGASGFTGELFF. The CDR3 bases are TGTGCCAGCAGTTTCTTTGGGGCTAGCGGTTTCACCGGGGAGCTGTTTTTT.

The chain recombines TRBV28 with TRBJ1-1; perhaps TRBD1 as D (5 bases). Deletions cut 1 base from V and 6 bases from J, with 18 bases between. Germline CDR1 and CDR2: MDHEN and SYDVKM. The CDR3 has 16 amino acids. In nucleotides, the CDR3 is TGTGCCAGCAGTTTATCGTTCACTGACAGCAAATCTGAAGCTTTCTTT. It is translated as CASSLSFTDSKSEAFF. The full variable domain, rest sourced from reference TRBV28 and TRBJ1-1, is DVKVTQSSRYLVKRTGEKVFLECVQDMDHENMFWYRQDPGLGLRLIYFSYDVKMKEKGDIPEGYSVSREKKERFSLILESASTNQTSMYLCASSLSFTDSKSEAFFGQGTRLTVV.

V and J are TRBV9 and TRBJ2-1; 7 nucleotides line up with TRBD2. The CDR3 is 16 amino acids. The trim removed 6 bases at V and 8 bases at J, leaving 17 bases unmatched. Per the germline V gene, CDR1 is SGDLS and CDR2 is YYNGEE. This CDR3 is CASTQTAAGTRDEQFF. CDR3 in DNA: TGTGCCAGCACCCAGACGGCAGCGGGAACTCGAGATGAGCAGTTCTTC. The full variable domain, completed using reference TRBV9 and TRBJ2-1, is DSGVTQTPKHLITATGQRVTLRCSPRSGDLSVYWYQQSLDQGLQFLIQYYNGEERAKGNILERFSAQQFPDLHSELNLSSLELGDSALYFCASTQTAAGTRDEQFFGPGTRLTVL.

The CDR3 spells CASSSKTGTGVTGELFF. DNA for the CDR3: TGTGCCAGCAGTTCAAAAACCGGGACAGGGGTCACCGGGGAGCTGTTTTTT. V is TRBV11-3 and J is TRBJ2-2; 10 nucleotides align to TRBD1. CDR3 length: 17 amino acids. Germline V gene lookup returns CDR1 SGHNT and CDR2 YENEEA. Losses at the gene ends were 6 bases for V and 4 bases for J; bases not matched to a gene: 11.

The rearrangement links TRBV6-1 to TRBJ2-7; a possible D gene is TRBD1 (6 bases). CDR3 length equals 15 residues. With 5 bases removed from V and 0 bases from J, the gap between germline ends came to 14 bases. Per the germline V gene, CDR1 is MNHNS and CDR2 is SASEGT. DNA for the CDR3: TGTGCCAGCAGTTCCAGGGGTTCTAGCTCCTACGAGCAGTACTTC. It codes for CASSSRGSSSYEQYF.

The chain has TRBV7-9 and TRBJ2-5; TRBD2 matches at 8 bases. Trimming cost V 7 bases and J 1 base; bases outside gene matches: 8. The length of the CDR3 is 15 residues. CDR1 and CDR2 (germline): SEHNR, FQNEAQ (reference sequence). CDR3 region: CASIQNGLAQETQYF. In nucleotides, the CDR3 is TGTGCCAGCATCCAAAATGGACTAGCCCAAGAGACCCAGTACTTC. The whole variable domain, filled in from reference TRBV7-9 and TRBJ2-5, reads DTGVSQNPRHKITKRGQNVTFRCDPISEHNRLYWYRQTLGQGPEFLTYFQNEAQLEKSRLLSDRFSAERPKGSFSTLEIQRTEQGDSAMYLCASIQNGLAQETQYFGPGTRLLVL.

The chain has TRBV5-4 and TRBJ1-2; D is perhaps TRBD1 (6 bases). Trimming shortened V by 1 base and J by 7 bases, and 20 bases separated the two germline ends. The CDR3 length is 16 residues. The germline V gene has CDR1 SGHNT and CDR2 YYREEE (reference sequence). Here the CDR3 DNA reads TGTGCCAGCAGCTTGTGGAGCTTGTCGGGCAGGGGTGGCTACACCTTC. Amino acid sequence: CASSLWSLSGRGGYTF.

This chain connects TRBV5-1 to TRBJ2-7, with a possible D match to TRBD1 (5 bases). The CDR3 has 14 residues. CDR1 SGHRS and CDR2 YFSETQ come from the germline V gene. Trimming shortened V by 0 bases and J by 2 bases, and 9 bases separated the two germline ends. The chain's CDR3 is CASSLVQGTYEQYF. The CDR3 DNA follows: TGCGCCAGCAGCTTGGTGCAGGGAACCTACGAGCAGTACTTC.